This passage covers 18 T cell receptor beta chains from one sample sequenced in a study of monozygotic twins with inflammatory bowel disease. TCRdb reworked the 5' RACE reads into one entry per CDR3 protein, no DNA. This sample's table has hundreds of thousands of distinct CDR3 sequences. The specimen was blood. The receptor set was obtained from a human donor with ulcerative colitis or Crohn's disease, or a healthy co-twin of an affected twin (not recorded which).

The CDR3 protein is CASSPDPYEQYF. V usage is TRBV27 and J usage is TRBJ2-7; with no DNA, the TCRdb D assignment of TRBD1 cannot be verified. Germline CDR1 and CDR2: MNHEY and SMNVEV (reference sequence). There are 12 residues in the CDR3.

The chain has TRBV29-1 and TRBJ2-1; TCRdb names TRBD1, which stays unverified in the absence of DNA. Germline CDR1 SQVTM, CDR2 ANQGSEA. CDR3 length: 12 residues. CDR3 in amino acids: CSGHRGLNEQFF.

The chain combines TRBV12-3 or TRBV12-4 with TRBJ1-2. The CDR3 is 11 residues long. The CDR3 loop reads CASSRHGGYTF.

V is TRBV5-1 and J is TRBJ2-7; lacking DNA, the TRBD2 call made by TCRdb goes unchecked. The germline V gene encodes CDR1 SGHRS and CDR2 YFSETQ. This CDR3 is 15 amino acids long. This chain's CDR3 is CASSTSGSMVDEQYF.

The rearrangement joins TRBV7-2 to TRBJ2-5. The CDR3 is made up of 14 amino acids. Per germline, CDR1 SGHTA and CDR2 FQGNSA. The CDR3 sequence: CASSLGIHQETQYF.

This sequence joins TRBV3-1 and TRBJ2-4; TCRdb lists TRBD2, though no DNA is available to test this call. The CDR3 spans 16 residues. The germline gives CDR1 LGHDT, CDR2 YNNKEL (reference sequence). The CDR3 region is CASSQGDYGAKNIQYF.

CDR3 sequence: CASSGKGQLNYGYTF. The chain links TRBV6-1 to TRBJ1-2; TCRdb outputs TRBD1, but without DNA this stays unchecked. Germline CDR1 reads MNHNS; CDR2 reads SASEGT. The CDR3 is 15 amino acids.

The CDR3 reads CASSQDRSSGAYNEQFF. The chain is built from TRBV4-3 and TRBJ2-1; TCRdb designates TRBD2, a call that cannot be tested without DNA. Germline CDR1 and CDR2: LGHNA and YSLEER. The CDR3 runs to 17 residues.

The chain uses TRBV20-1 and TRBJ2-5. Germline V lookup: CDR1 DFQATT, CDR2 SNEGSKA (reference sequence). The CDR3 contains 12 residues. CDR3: CSARSGGETQYF.

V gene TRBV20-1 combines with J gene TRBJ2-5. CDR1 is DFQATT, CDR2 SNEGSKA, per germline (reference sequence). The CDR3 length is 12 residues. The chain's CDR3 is CSATRGGETQYF.

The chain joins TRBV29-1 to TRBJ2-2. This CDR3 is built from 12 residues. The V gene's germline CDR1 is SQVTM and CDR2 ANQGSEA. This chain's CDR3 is CSLQFNTGELFF.

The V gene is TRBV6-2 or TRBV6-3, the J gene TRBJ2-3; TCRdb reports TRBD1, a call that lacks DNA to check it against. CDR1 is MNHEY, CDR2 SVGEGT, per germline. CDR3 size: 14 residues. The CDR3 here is CASLGRRGPGTQYF.

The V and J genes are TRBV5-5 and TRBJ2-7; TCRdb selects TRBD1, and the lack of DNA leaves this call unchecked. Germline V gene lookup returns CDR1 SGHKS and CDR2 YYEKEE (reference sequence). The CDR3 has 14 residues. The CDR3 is CASTAPGLTYEQYF.

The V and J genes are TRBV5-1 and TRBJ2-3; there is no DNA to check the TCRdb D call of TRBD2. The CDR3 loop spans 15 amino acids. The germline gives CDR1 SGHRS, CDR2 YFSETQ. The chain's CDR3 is CASSLKGLSPDTQYF.

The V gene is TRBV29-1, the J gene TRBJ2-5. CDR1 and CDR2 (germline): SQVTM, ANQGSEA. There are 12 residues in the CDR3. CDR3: CSGLSDRETQYF.

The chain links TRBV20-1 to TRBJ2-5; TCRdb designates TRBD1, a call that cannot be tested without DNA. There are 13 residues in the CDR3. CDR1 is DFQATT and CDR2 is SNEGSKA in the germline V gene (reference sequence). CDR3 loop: CSAKGQGVETQYF.

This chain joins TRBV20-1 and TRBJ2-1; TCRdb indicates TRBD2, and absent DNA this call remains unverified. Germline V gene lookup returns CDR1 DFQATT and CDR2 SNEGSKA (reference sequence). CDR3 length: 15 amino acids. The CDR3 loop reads CSARFPARSYNEQFF.

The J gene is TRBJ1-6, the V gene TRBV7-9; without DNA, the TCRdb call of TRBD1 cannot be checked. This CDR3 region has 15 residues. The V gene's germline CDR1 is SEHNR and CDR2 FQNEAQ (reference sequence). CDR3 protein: CASSPGTGFNSPLHF.